Following are 17 T cell receptor beta chains from one sample sequenced in a study of blood T cell repertoires in COVID-19. The table came from immunoSEQ multiplex PCR; TCRdb's copy has only in-frame clones and leaves some out. Among approximately 300,000 clones, 85% to 90% were seen once, and the ten largest hold 1.8%. Sequencing was performed on peripheral blood. These receptors originate from a woman aged 25 to 39 with COVID-19, enrolled during active disease.

The chain has TRBV2 and TRBJ1-3, with a possible D match to TRBD1 (6 bases). CDR3 length equals 14 residues. The V end lost 6 bases, the J end lost 0 bases, and 9 bases lay between the germline ends. Germline values: CDR1 SNHLY, CDR2 FYNNEI. CDR3 amino acids: CASSRTASGNTIYF. Here the CDR3 DNA reads TGTGCCAGCAGCCGGACAGCCTCTGGAAACACCATATATTTT.

DNA of the CDR3: TGTGCCAGCAGCTCCCCGCCCGGGAACACCGGGGAGCTGTTTTTT. Encoded protein: CASSSPPGNTGELFF. The genes are TRBV7-6 and TRBJ2-2; no clear D. With 4 bases removed from V and 1 base from J, the gap between germline ends came to 10 bases. The CDR3 is 15 amino acids. CDR1 and CDR2 (germline): SGHVS, FNYEAQ.

V gene TRBV27 combines with J gene TRBJ1-4; no reliable D call. The CDR3 consists of 16 residues. With 0 bases removed from V and 8 bases from J, the gap between germline ends came to 16 bases. Germline CDR1 and CDR2: MNHEY and SMNVEV (reference sequence). The CDR3 bases are TGTGCCAGCAGTTTATCCTTTCGGGCAGCGGAAGAAAAACTGTTTTTT. As protein: CASSLSFRAAEEKLFF.

The chain uses TRBV6-2 or TRBV6-3 and TRBJ1-1, with D possibly matching TRBD1 (6 bases). Trimming removed 3 bases from V and 5 bases from J, with 16 bases in between. The CDR3 is 15 amino acids. Germline CDR1 and CDR2: MNHEY and SVGEGT. The DNA for the CDR3 is TGTGCCAGCAGTTATTACACAGGGTGGTCGACTGAAGCTTTCTTT. It codes for CASSYYTGWSTEAFF.

The chain is built from TRBV5-1 and TRBJ2-1; 7 bases match TRBD2. This CDR3 contains 15 residues. Germline V gene sequence: CDR1 SGHRS, CDR2 YFSETQ. The V segment lost 1 base and the J segment 7 bases; nucleotides outside the gene matches: 8. The chain's CDR3 is CASSLNGGTGNEQFF. The DNA for the CDR3 is TGCGCCAGCAGCTTGAACGGGGGGACGGGGAATGAGCAGTTCTTC.

V gene TRBV19 combines with J gene TRBJ1-6; D is undetermined. V was cut by 3 bases and J by 4 bases, with 7 bases left in between. This CDR3 has 14 amino acids. Per the germline V gene, CDR1 is LNHDA and CDR2 is SQIVND (reference sequence). The CDR3 loop is CASSMEGYNSPLHF. As DNA, the CDR3 is TGTGCCAGTAGTATGGAGGGTTATAATTCACCCCTCCACTTT.

This chain joins TRBV11-2 and TRBJ2-6; maybe TRBD2 (6 bases). The germline V and J ends were trimmed by 5 bases and 1 base, with 6 bases remaining between them. Germline CDR1 reads SGHAT; CDR2 reads FQNNGV. The CDR3 sequence is 14 residues long. The chain's CDR3 is CASSGGSGANVLTF. DNA of the CDR3: TGTGCCAGCAGCGGGGGGTCTGGGGCCAACGTCCTGACTTTC.

Points on this clone: Other DNA sequences of this sample code for an identical CDR3. The chain uses TRBV5-6 and TRBJ1-5; TRBD1 might be the D (5 bases). The CDR3 is 12 residues long. The ends were cut back, 3 bases at V and 7 bases at J, with 8 bases in the middle. Germline CDR1 reads SGHDT; CDR2 reads YYEEEE. The CDR3 sequence: CASSSGGQPQHF. In DNA form, the CDR3 reads TGTGCCAGCAGCTCGGGGGGACAGCCCCAGCATTTT.

The gene calls are TRBV6-2 or TRBV6-3 and TRBJ1-6; D unresolved. This CDR3 comprises 16 residues. The V and J ends lost 5 bases and 5 bases respectively, with 16 bases between them. Germline CDR1 MNHEY, CDR2 SVGEGT. CDR3 nucleotide sequence: TGTGCCAGCAGTCGCCCTTTCGGACTGAATAATTCACCCCTCCACTTT. This gives the protein CASSRPFGLNNSPLHF.

Here the CDR3 reads CAWSVPRRGRNTEAFF. CDR3 coding DNA: TGTGCCTGGAGTGTACCGCGTAGGGGGAGAAACACTGAAGCTTTCTTT. The chain couples TRBV30 to TRBJ1-1; tentatively, D is TRBD1 (6 bases). Germline CDR1 is GTSNPN and CDR2 is SVGIG (reference sequence). The CDR3 spans 16 residues. Trimming cost V 0 bases and J 2 bases, with 16 bases left between them.

This chain uses TRBV6-1 with TRBJ2-7, with a weak D call TRBD1 (5 bases). Germline CDR1 and CDR2: MNHNS and SASEGT. The CDR3 runs 15 residues. Between the trimmed V and J ends, which lost 2 bases and 3 bases, there was a span of 14 bases. This CDR3 reads CASSERGTGFYEQYV. The CDR3 bases are TGTGCCAGCAGTGAAAGGGGAACGGGCTTCTACGAGCAGTACGTC.

The genes are TRBV12-3 or TRBV12-4 and TRBJ1-1; 8 bases agree with TRBD1. Germline trimming cut 6 bases from V and 3 bases from J; bases unmatched to any gene: 3. CDR3 length equals 13 residues. CDR3 region: CASRLTGDTEAFF. In DNA form, the CDR3 reads TGTGCCAGCAGGTTGACAGGGGACACTGAAGCTTTCTTT.

This chain uses TRBV4-3 with TRBJ1-2, with D possibly being TRBD1 (6 bases). CDR1 is LGHNA and CDR2 is YSLEER in the germline V gene. There are 17 residues in the CDR3. Trimming cost V 1 base and J 4 bases, with 19 bases left between them. The CDR3 nucleotides read TGCGCCAGCAGCCAAGGGGGAGGGGGTCGAACGAGCTATGGCTACACCTTC. It yields the protein CASSQGGGGRTSYGYTF.

V usage is TRBV6-1 and J usage is TRBJ2-7; weak D call: TRBD2 (6 bases). The germline V and J ends were trimmed by 1 base and 4 bases, with 11 bases remaining between them. Germline CDR1 is MNHNS and CDR2 is SASEGT. The CDR3 extends over 14 amino acids. CDR3 DNA sequence: TGTGCCAGCAGTGAAGGGGGACTTATTTACGAGCAGTACTTC. Translation: CASSEGGLIYEQYF.

This clone was detected once. The V call is TRBV19, the J call TRBJ2-1, with TRBD2 matching over 7 bases. Germline V gene sequence: CDR1 LNHDA, CDR2 SQIVND (reference sequence). The CDR3 consists of 16 residues. Losses at the gene ends were 7 bases for V and 4 bases for J; bases not matched to a gene: 13. The CDR3 loop reads CASTLTGGVGYNEQFF. The CDR3 DNA is TGTGCCAGTACTCTCACTGGGGGGGTCGGTTACAATGAGCAGTTCTTC. Full variable domain (outside the CDR3, taken from reference TRBV19 and TRBJ2-1): DGGITQSPKYLFRKEGQNVTLSCEQNLNHDAMYWYRQDPGQGLRLIYYSQIVNDFQKGDIAEGYSVSREKKESFPLTVTSAQKNPTAFYLCASTLTGGVGYNEQFFGPGTRLTVL.

The CDR3 is CASSQDRVSNQPQHF. As DNA, the CDR3 is TGTGCCAGCAGCCAGGACAGGGTCAGCAATCAGCCCCAGCATTTT. V and J are TRBV3-1 (or the pseudogene TRBV3-2) and TRBJ1-5; 8 bases agree with TRBD1. Germline CDR1 and CDR2: LGHDT and YNNKEL (reference sequence). The CDR3 extends over 15 amino acids. Losses at the gene ends were 3 bases for V and 1 base for J; bases not matched to a gene: 2.

V gene TRBV5-5 combines with J gene TRBJ2-3; the match to TRBD1 covers 8 bases. The CDR3 totals 14 residues. Germline loops: CDR1 SGHKS, CDR2 YYEKEE (reference sequence). V was clipped by 5 bases and J by 1 base; unmatched bases: 3. CDR3 in amino acids: CASRSDRGTDTQYF. The CDR3, as DNA: TGTGCCAGCAGATCGGACAGGGGCACAGATACGCAGTATTTT. The complete variable domain, with remaining parts taken from reference TRBV5-5 and TRBJ2-3, reads DAGVTQSPTHLIKTRGQQVTLRCSPISGHKSVSWYQQVLGQGPQFIFQYYEKEERGRGNFPDRFSARQFPNYSSELNVNALLLGDSALYLCASRSDRGTDTQYFGPGTRLTVL.